A single sample gave rise to the 26 T cell receptor beta chains below, sequenced in a study of cytotoxic CD8 clonotypes in ibrutinib-treated CLL. The table came from immunoSEQ multiplex PCR; TCRdb's copy has only in-frame clones and leaves some out. Among approximately 170,000 clones listed, 70% to 90% were seen once. The sample consisted of PBMCs, taken at disease progression, from a patient treated with ibrutinib. These TCRs come from a human donor with chronic lymphocytic leukemia.

This chain uses TRBV5-1 with TRBJ1-1; 7 bases are a match to TRBD1. This CDR3 has 13 amino acids. The V and J ends lost 2 bases and 6 bases, in that order; junction bases with no gene match: 4. CDR1 and CDR2 from the germline V gene are SGHRS and YFSETQ. The CDR3 DNA follows: TGCGCCAGCAGCTTACAAGGACAGGCTGAAGCTTTCTTT. Translated, it gives CASSLQGQAEAFF.

The rearrangement joins TRBV28 to TRBJ2-7; D unresolved. CDR3 length: 13 amino acids. Germline V lookup: CDR1 MDHEN, CDR2 SYDVKM. Trimming cost V 4 bases and J 0 bases, with 7 bases left between them. DNA of the CDR3: TGTGCCAGCAGTTCACGAAGCTCCTACGAGCAGTACTTC. Translated: CASSSRSSYEQYF.

This clone has only a few counts. J is TRBJ1-1 and V is TRBV14, with D possibly TRBD1 on 5 matching bases. The CDR3 sequence is 13 residues long. Germline V gene lookup returns CDR1 SGHDN and CDR2 FVKESK. V gave up 5 bases and J gave up 0 bases, with 7 bases separating them. CDR3 protein: CASSTGVNTEAFF. The CDR3, as DNA: TGTGCCAGCAGCACGGGGGTGAACACTGAAGCTTTCTTT.

The chain joins TRBV6-6 to TRBJ1-2; D is undetermined. CDR1 and CDR2 from the germline V gene are MNHNY and SVGAGI (reference sequence). V was clipped by 2 bases and J by 1 base, with 14 bases between them. This CDR3 contains 16 residues. The CDR3 reads CASSYRRENLNYGYTF. CDR3 DNA: TGTGCCAGCAGTTACCGGCGGGAGAATCTTAACTATGGCTACACCTTC.

V usage is TRBV5-1 and J usage is TRBJ1-2, with TRBD1 matching over 8 bases. V lost 4 bases and J lost 5; bases outside the gene matches: 22. CDR1 and CDR2 (germline): SGHRS, YFSETQ. The CDR3 is 19 amino acids. As DNA, the CDR3 is TGCGCCAGCAGCCCGGTATTGCGACAGGGGTCCCTGGGGGCTTATGGCTACACCTTC. Translating it yields CASSPVLRQGSLGAYGYTF.

The rearrangement links TRBV7-2 to TRBJ1-2; D is uncertain. In germline, CDR1 is SGHTA, CDR2 FQGNSA. V was cut by 1 base and J by 2 bases, with 8 bases left in between. CDR3 length: 14 amino acids. The CDR3 DNA is TGTGCCAGCAGCTTAGGAGCAGTCAACTATGGCTACACCTTC. Protein product: CASSLGAVNYGYTF. Full variable domain (missing parts from reference TRBV7-2 and TRBJ1-2): GAGVSQSPSNKVTEKGKDVELRCDPISGHTALYWYRQSLGQGLEFLIYFQGNSAPDKSGLPSDRFSAERTGGSVSTLTIQRTQQEDSAVYLCASSLGAVNYGYTFGSGTRLTVV.

The chain employs TRBV5-1 and TRBJ1-4; weak D call: TRBD1 (6 bases). Trimming removed 4 bases at V and 3 bases at J, with 16 bases between. This CDR3 spans 16 amino acids. Germline loops: CDR1 SGHRS, CDR2 YFSETQ. The CDR3 DNA reads TGCGCCAGCAGCCTCGGACAGCCGGCGGCTAATGAAAAACTGTTTTTT. This sequence encodes CASSLGQPAANEKLFF.

V and J are TRBV5-1 and TRBJ1-1; D not resolved. In germline, CDR1 is SGHRS, CDR2 YFSETQ. The CDR3 covers 19 residues. V was pared by 2 bases and J by 1 base, with 24 bases between. Here the CDR3 DNA reads TGCGCCAGCAGCTTCTTCTCAGCTTATAGAAGCTTGCAGAACACTGAAGCTTTCTTT. This sequence encodes CASSFFSAYRSLQNTEAFF.

V gene TRBV30 combines with J gene TRBJ1-2; D is unresolved. CDR1 and CDR2 (germline): GTSNPN, SVGIG (reference sequence). V dropped 4 bases and J dropped 2 bases, with 11 bases sitting between them. The CDR3 has 13 amino acids. CDR3 DNA: TGTGCCTGGACCGTCAGTCAGAACTATGGCTACACCTTC. Translated, it gives CAWTVSQNYGYTF.

In its sample, this clone was seen a few times. The chain uses TRBV6-1 and TRBJ2-4, with TRBD1 identical over 7 bases. V was clipped by 7 bases and J by 1 base; unmatched bases: 4. The CDR3 covers 14 residues. Germline-derived CDR1 and CDR2 are MNHNS and SASEGT. CDR3: CASTLDRAKNIQYF. CDR3 DNA sequence: TGTGCCAGCACCCTGGACAGGGCCAAAAACATTCAGTACTTC.

DNA for the CDR3: TGTGCCAGCAGCCAAGAGACAGGGATCTCCAGCGGCTACACCTTC. This codes for CASSQETGISSGYTF. The chain recombines TRBV4-2 with TRBJ1-2; TRBD1 matches at 7 bases. The V segment lost 0 bases and the J segment 8 bases; nucleotides outside the gene matches: 9. Germline assignment: CDR1 LGHNA and CDR2 YNFKEQ. The CDR3 is 15 residues long.

The chain uses TRBV7-9 and TRBJ2-7; 8 nucleotides match TRBD1. V trimming: 3 bases; J trimming: 2 bases; junction bases outside the gene matches: 6. CDR3 length: 15 amino acids. The V gene's germline CDR1 is SEHNR and CDR2 FQNEAQ (reference sequence). The CDR3 loop is CASSFSGGPAYEQYF. The CDR3 coding sequence is TGTGCCAGCAGCTTTTCAGGGGGCCCGGCCTACGAGCAGTACTTC.

V is TRBV25-1 and J is TRBJ1-2; TRBD1 matches at 8 bases. The CDR3 is made up of 12 amino acids. After removal of 4 bases from V and 5 bases from J, the junction contained 0 bases not matched to a gene. In germline, CDR1 is MGHDK, CDR2 SYGVNS. DNA for the CDR3: TGTGCCAGCAGTGGGGACAGGTATGGCTACACCTTC. Translating gives CASSGDRYGYTF.

V gene TRBV6-1 combines with J gene TRBJ1-5; D gene ambiguous. Germline-derived CDR1 and CDR2 are MNHNS and SASEGT. Trimming removed 3 bases from V and 7 bases from J, with 7 bases in between. The CDR3 is 12 amino acids. The DNA for the CDR3 is TGTGCCAGCAGTGACATATTCCAGCCCCAGCATTTT. Its protein product is CASSDIFQPQHF.

This chain links TRBV30 with TRBJ2-3, with TRBD1 matching 8 bases. The germline V gene has CDR1 GTSNPN and CDR2 SVGIG (reference sequence). This CDR3 comprises 16 residues. Unmatched junction bases numbered 9, after V lost 2 bases and J lost 2 bases. The CDR3 bases are TGTGCCTGGAGTCCTTACAGGGGGACAGTCACAGATACGCAGTATTTT. Protein product: CAWSPYRGTVTDTQYF.

The gene calls are TRBV5-1 and TRBJ2-2; TRBD2 matches at 9 bases. Germline CDR1 and CDR2: SGHRS and YFSETQ. This CDR3 region has 16 residues. After removal of 1 base from V and 7 bases from J, the junction contained 8 bases not matched to a gene. The CDR3 DNA reads as TGCGCCAGCAGCTTGTCGCCTAGCGGGAACGGCGGGGAGCTGTTTTTT. Translation gives CASSLSPSGNGGELFF.

The rearrangement links TRBV19 to TRBJ2-5; either TRBD1 or TRBD2 may fit D (5 bases each). V lost 3 bases, J lost 0 bases, and 17 bases lay in between. Per germline, CDR1 LNHDA and CDR2 SQIVND (reference sequence). CDR3 length equals 17 residues. The CDR3 DNA sequence: TGTGCCAGTAGTATTGGGGCGCTGAGGGGCTACCAAGAGACCCAGTACTTC. Amino acid sequence: CASSIGALRGYQETQYF.

The chain carries TRBV2 and TRBJ1-5; perhaps TRBD1 as D (5 bases). Between the trimmed V and J ends, which lost 6 bases and 9 bases, there was a span of 9 bases. This CDR3 region has 11 residues. Per germline, CDR1 SNHLY and CDR2 FYNNEI. The CDR3 reads CASRERGPQHF. In DNA form, the CDR3 reads TGTGCCAGCAGGGAAAGGGGGCCCCAGCATTTT.

J is TRBJ2-7 and V is TRBV5-1; D possibly corresponds to TRBD1 (6 bases). Trimming pared 6 bases from V and 3 bases from J, leaving 22 bases between. This CDR3 region has 16 residues. Looked up from germline, CDR1 is SGHRS and CDR2 is YFSETQ. Here the CDR3 reads CASTVYWGRYRYEQYF. CDR3 nucleotide sequence: TGCGCCAGCACCGTTTATTGGGGGCGCTACCGCTACGAGCAGTACTTC.

The chain carries TRBV5-4 and TRBJ2-3; D is undetermined. The CDR3 has 12 amino acids. The ends were cut back, 0 bases at V and 9 bases at J, with 8 bases in the middle. CDR1 and CDR2 (germline): SGHNT, YYREEE (reference sequence). The CDR3 protein is CASSLDVGTQYF. The CDR3, as DNA: TGTGCCAGCAGCTTGGACGTAGGCACGCAGTATTTT.

The chain carries TRBV5-1 and TRBJ1-2, with TRBD1 as a possible D gene (5 bases). Trimming removed 1 base at V and 4 bases at J, with 14 bases between. This CDR3 comprises 15 residues. Germline CDR1 reads SGHRS; CDR2 reads YFSETQ. CDR3 DNA: TGCGCCAGCAGCTTGTGGTCCAGGGATGGCTATGGCTACACCTTC. The encoded protein is CASSLWSRDGYGYTF.

The chain joins TRBV6-1 to TRBJ2-7; unclear D gene. The V gene's germline CDR1 is MNHNS and CDR2 SASEGT. This CDR3 is 11 amino acids long. V was shortened by 7 bases and J by 12 bases, with 16 bases between the two germline ends. The CDR3 coding sequence is TGTGCCAGCACTCTCACCAGTCTTCGGTACTTC. This translates into CASTLTSLRYF.

The chain recombines TRBV9 with TRBJ2-3; no clear D gene. Germline CDR1 reads SGDLS; CDR2 reads YYNGEE. Trimming removed 2 bases at V and 4 bases at J, with 11 bases between. The CDR3 has 14 amino acids. The CDR3 DNA reads TGTGCCAGCAGCGTCCTAGAGCTGGCAGATACGCAGTATTTT. Translated, it gives CASSVLELADTQYF.

The CDR3 loop reads CASSLFGRDHSNQPQHF. The CDR3 bases are TGTGCCAGCAGCTTATTTGGCAGGGACCATAGCAATCAGCCCCAGCATTTT. The rearrangement uses TRBV7-8 and TRBJ1-5, with D perhaps TRBD1 (5 bases). V lost 2 bases to trimming and J lost 0 bases, with 14 bases between them. CDR3 length equals 17 residues. Germline CDR1 and CDR2: SGHVS and FQNEAQ.

The chain combines TRBV7-2 with TRBJ1-1; 9 nucleotides agree with TRBD1. V shed 2 bases and J 5 bases; nucleotides not matched to a gene: 3. Germline CDR1 and CDR2: SGHTA and FQGNSA. The CDR3 loop spans 14 amino acids. This chain's CDR3 is CASSLHRGQTEAFF. The CDR3 bases are TGTGCCAGCAGCTTACACAGGGGGCAAACTGAAGCTTTCTTT.

CDR3 DNA: TGTGCCACAACATTAATCCTTAACTCAGGGGAAATGTTTTTT. Protein sequence: CATTLILNSGEMFF. V usage is TRBV19 and J usage is TRBJ2-2, with D perhaps TRBD1 (6 bases). The CDR3 covers 14 residues. The germline V and J ends were trimmed by 10 bases and 15 bases, with 27 bases remaining between them. CDR1 LNHDA and CDR2 SQIVND come from the germline V gene (reference sequence).